One sample yielded the 4 T cell receptor beta chains listed below, sequenced in a study of T-cell reconstitution after alpha-beta-depleted transplantation in children. This sample's TCRbeta library carried unique molecular identifier barcodes. Each CDR3 protein gets one entry after TCRdb re-called the PCR reads with MiXCR. Among around 600,000 distinct CDR3 sequences listed, under 30% were seen once. Sequences were derived from PBMCs, mostly from graft donor cells, sampled 360 days after TCRalphabeta/CD19-depleted stem cell transplant. These receptors all come from a boy in the first two years of life who had a stem cell transplant for acute myeloid leukemia, so the T cells may come from the graft donor.

The rearrangement uses TRBV10-3 and TRBJ1-1; D remains ambiguous. Trimming removed 3 bases from V and 1 base from J, with 6 bases in between. The CDR3 totals 13 residues. Germline assignment: CDR1 ENHRY and CDR2 SYGVKD. CDR3 protein: CAISERPNTEAFF. The CDR3 DNA is TGTGCCATCAGTGAACGGCCGAACACTGAAGCTTTCTTT.

The chain couples TRBV20-1 to TRBJ2-6; 9 bases fit TRBD1. In germline, CDR1 is DFQATT, CDR2 SNEGSKA (reference sequence). V dropped 5 bases and J dropped 0; count of bases not matched to a gene: 14. CDR3 length: 19 amino acids. The CDR3 nucleotides are TGCAGTGCTCAGGGTGGGGGACAGGGAGTCGTCTCTGGGGCCAACGTCCTGACTTTC. It yields the protein CSAQGGGQGVVSGANVLTF.

This clonotype was picked up many times. V usage is TRBV7-8 and J usage is TRBJ1-1; D is perhaps TRBD1 (5 bases). V was cut by 5 bases and J by 4 bases, with 14 bases left in between. This CDR3 is 14 amino acids long. Germline CDR1 reads SGHVS; CDR2 reads FQNEAQ. The CDR3 region is CASSPSEGSTEAFF. The CDR3 DNA reads as TGTGCCAGCAGCCCCTCAGAGGGGTCCACTGAAGCTTTCTTT.

This chain links TRBV20-1 with TRBJ1-1; possibly TRBD1 for D (6 bases). In germline, CDR1 is DFQATT, CDR2 SNEGSKA (reference sequence). The CDR3 contains 15 residues. The V gene lost 1 base and the J gene lost 6 bases, with 18 bases spanning the gap. This CDR3 is CSARVRQGMVPEAFF. The CDR3 bases are TGCAGTGCTAGAGTCCGCCAGGGGATGGTTCCTGAAGCTTTCTTT.